This is a list of T cell receptor beta chains from one sample in a study of blood T cell repertoires in COVID-19. Repertoires were generated with immunoSEQ multiplex PCR, while TCRdb's copy carries only in-frame clones and drops some. Here the sample spans more than 300,000 clones, about 88% being singletons. The sequenced sample consisted of PBMCs or T cells enriched from blood (not recorded which). All receptors derive from a woman in her late teens or twenties who had recovered from COVID-19. CDR3s include the opening cysteine and the closing phenylalanine or tryptophan. Each record gives: clone size, V gene, J gene, D gene, CDR3 protein, CDR3 DNA. D genes are given only for firm matches. For some rows the clone size is stated as once, few or many, or as a class when expanded; others skip it.

>-|TRBV27|TRBJ1-3|-
CASSPGTSGNTIYF
TGTGCCAGCAGTCCGGGGACATCGGGAAACACCATATATTTT
>-|TRBV6-6|TRBJ2-3|-
CASSPGFTDTQYF
TGTGCCAGCAGCCCAGGATTCACAGATACGCAGTATTTT
>-|TRBV29-1|TRBJ2-5|-
CSQRRGQETQYF
TGCAGCCAGAGGCGGGGTCAAGAGACCCAGTACTTC
>-|TRBV3-1/TRBV3-2|TRBJ1-5|-
CASTPYRGVSNQPQHF
TGTGCCAGCACCCCTTATCGGGGGGTTAGCAATCAGCCCCAGCATTTT
>-|TRBV5-4|TRBJ1-1|-
CASSSRPRQAGTEAFF
TGTGCCAGCAGCTCGCGCCCTCGACAGGCAGGCACTGAAGCTTTCTTT
>-|TRBV5-1|TRBJ1-1|-
CASSLAGGPAEAFF
TGCGCCAGCAGCTTGGCCGGAGGGCCCGCTGAAGCTTTCTTT
>-|TRBV6-5|TRBJ1-2|-
CASSIPGYGGYTF
TGTGCCAGCAGTATACCGGGTTATGGCGGCTACACCTTC
>few|TRBV29-1|TRBJ1-1|-
CSGDLAFF
TGCAGCGGCGATTTGGCTTTCTTT
>-|TRBV5-1|TRBJ2-7|-
CASSLDLFEQYF
TGCGCCAGCAGCTTAGACTTGTTCGAGCAGTACTTC
>-|TRBV19|TRBJ2-7|TRBD1
CASSDAGGPNLYEQYF
TGTGCCAGTAGCGATGCAGGGGGCCCTAACCTTTACGAGCAGTACTTC
>-|TRBV5-4|TRBJ2-1|TRBD2
CASGFSGASEYNEQFF
TGTGCCAGCGGGTTCAGCGGGGCGAGTGAGTACAATGAGCAGTTCTTC
>-|TRBV27|TRBJ2-1|-
CASSFLQGSPYNEQFF
TGTGCCAGCAGTTTCCTCCAGGGGAGCCCCTACAATGAGCAGTTCTTC
>-|TRBV3-1/TRBV3-2|TRBJ1-1|-
CASSDSATEAFF
TGTGCCAGCAGCGACAGCGCCACTGAAGCTTTCTTT
>-|TRBV4-3|TRBJ1-2|TRBD1
CASSQGAGGGYGYTF
TGCGCCAGCAGCCAAGGGGCAGGGGGTGGGTATGGCTACACCTTC
>-|TRBV4-1|TRBJ2-2|-
CASSPEEPGELFF
TGCGCCAGCAGCCCTGAGGAGCCCGGGGAGCTGTTTTTT
>once|TRBV30|TRBJ1-1|-
CAFHQSRLGEAFF
TGTGCCTTCCACCAGTCCCGTCTTGGTGAAGCTTTCTTT
>-|TRBV2|TRBJ1-3|-
CAGLGGRHRSGNTIYF
TGTGCCGGGCTGGGGGGGAGACACCGCTCTGGAAACACCATATATTTT
>-|TRBV2|TRBJ1-3|TRBD1
CASSGTGFSGNTIYF
TGTGCCAGCAGTGGGACAGGCTTCTCTGGAAACACCATATATTTT
>-|TRBV19|TRBJ2-1|TRBD2
CASSMVSGGERNEQFF
TGTGCCAGTAGTATGGTTAGCGGGGGGGAAAGAAATGAGCAGTTCTTC
>-|TRBV11-2|TRBJ1-2|TRBD1
CASSEVGTGDYGYTF
TGTGCCAGCAGCGAGGTGGGGACAGGGGATTATGGCTACACCTTC